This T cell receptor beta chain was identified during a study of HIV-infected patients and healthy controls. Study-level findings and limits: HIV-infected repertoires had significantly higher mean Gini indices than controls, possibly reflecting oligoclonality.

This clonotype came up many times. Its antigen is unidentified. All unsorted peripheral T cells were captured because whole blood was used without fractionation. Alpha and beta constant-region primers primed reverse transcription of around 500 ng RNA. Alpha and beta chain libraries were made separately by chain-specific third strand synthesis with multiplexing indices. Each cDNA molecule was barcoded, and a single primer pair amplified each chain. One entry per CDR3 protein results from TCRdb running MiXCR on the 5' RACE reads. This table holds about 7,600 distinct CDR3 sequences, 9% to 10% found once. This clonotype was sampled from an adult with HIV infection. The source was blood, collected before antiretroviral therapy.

CDR3: CASSLGVNNEQFF. The CDR3 DNA reads as TGTGCCAGCAGCTTAGGGGTTAACAATGAGCAGTTCTTC. V usage is TRBV7-7 and J usage is TRBJ2-1; D is undetermined. Between the trimmed V and J ends, which lost 1 base and 5 bases, there was a span of 6 bases. The CDR3 has 13 residues. Germline loops: CDR1 SSHAT, CDR2 FNYEAQ (reference sequence).